The 26 T cell receptor beta chains reported below all come from one sample, sequenced in a study of T-cell memory formation after mild COVID-19. TCRdb called the 5' RACE reads again in MiXCR, with one record for every CDR3 protein. The data show under 300,000 distinct CDR3 sequences, 15% to 20% seen once. Sequenced input: PBMCs or a T cell subset sorted from them (not recorded which). Receptor source: a young man who had mild COVID-19 (a few samples of this study predate the infection). Cell type and time point are not known.

This clonotype came up a few times. V usage is TRBV12-3 or TRBV12-4 and J usage is TRBJ2-3; 12 bases agree with TRBD2. V dropped 3 bases and J dropped 2; count of bases not matched to a gene: 3. The CDR3 spans 16 residues. CDR3 DNA sequence: TGTGCCAGCAGTTTTGGACTAGCGGGATACACAGATACGCAGTATTTT. Translation gives CASSFGLAGYTDTQYF.

In its sample, this clonotype was seen a few times. V is TRBV7-6 and J is TRBJ1-2; 8 bases agree with TRBD1. CDR1 and CDR2 (germline): SGHVS, FNYEAQ. Germline trimming cut 4 bases from V and 5 bases from J; bases unmatched to any gene: 9. CDR3 length: 15 amino acids. The CDR3 DNA sequence: TGTGCCAGCAGCTCCGGACAGGGCCAATCATATGGCTACACCTTC. Translated: CASSSGQGQSYGYTF.

The V and J genes are TRBV20-1 and TRBJ1-3; D is unclear. The CDR3 totals 12 residues. Germline CDR1 is DFQATT and CDR2 is SNEGSKA (reference sequence). V shed 7 bases and J shed 4 bases, with 11 bases lying between them. CDR3 coding DNA: TGCAGTGTGCGGCTGGCGGGAAACACCATATATTTT. This gives the protein CSVRLAGNTIYF.

This clonotype occurred a few times. The chain uses TRBV7-2 and TRBJ2-3; a possible D gene is TRBD2 (6 bases). Germline V gene data show CDR1 as SGHTA and CDR2 as FQGNSA. V was clipped by 4 bases and J by 0 bases, with 11 bases between them. CDR3 size: 15 residues. The CDR3: CASSSGLLSTDTQYF. The DNA of the CDR3 is TGTGCCAGCAGCTCCGGACTATTGAGCACAGATACGCAGTATTTT.

The gene calls are TRBV9 and TRBJ1-6; D perhaps matches TRBD1 (6 bases). Germline V gene data show CDR1 as SGDLS and CDR2 as YYNGEE. The CDR3 consists of 13 residues. The V end was cut by 3 bases, the J end by 8 bases, with 9 bases between. The CDR3 spells CASSGNRDSPLHF. The CDR3, as DNA: TGTGCCAGCAGCGGAAACAGGGATTCACCCCTCCACTTT.

The rearrangement uses TRBV7-2 and TRBJ1-2; 7 bases are shared with TRBD1. Trimming took 6 bases from V and 2 from J; bases not matched to a gene: 9. This CDR3 comprises 15 residues. The germline V gene has CDR1 SGHTA and CDR2 FQGNSA. The CDR3: CASSWGGTENYGYTF. For the CDR3, the DNA is TGTGCCAGCAGTTGGGGGGGGACAGAAAACTATGGCTACACCTTC.

Only a few counts were recorded for this clonotype. V is TRBV20-1 and J is TRBJ2-1, with TRBD2 matching over 10 bases. This CDR3 contains 15 residues. CDR1 DFQATT and CDR2 SNEGSKA come from the germline V gene (reference sequence). The CDR3 loop reads CRPRGGAGGDNEQFF. The CDR3 DNA follows: TGCAGGCCCCGCGGGGGAGCGGGGGGGGACAATGAGCAGTTCTTC.

This clonotype was counted at least ten times. The V gene is TRBV15, the J gene TRBJ1-4; 7 bases line up with TRBD1. This CDR3 has 13 amino acids. Trimming at V came to 5 bases and at J to 7 bases, leaving 4 bases not matched to a gene. Germline V gene lookup returns CDR1 LNHNV and CDR2 YYDKDF (reference sequence). The CDR3 protein is CATSDRVTEKLFF. The CDR3 nucleotides are TGTGCCACCAGCGACAGGGTGACTGAAAAACTGTTTTTT.

The sample holds a few counts of this clonotype. For the CDR3, the DNA is TGTGCCAGCAGCGTTGTCCCGGGCGGGGATACGCAGTATTTT. Translating it yields CASSVVPGGDTQYF. The rearrangement links TRBV9 to TRBJ2-3; D perhaps matches TRBD2 (5 bases). Germline V gene sequence: CDR1 SGDLS, CDR2 YYNGEE. CDR3 length: 14 amino acids. Trimming pared 2 bases from V and 6 bases from J, leaving 13 bases between.

In this sample, this clonotype turned up a few times. J is TRBJ1-1 and V is TRBV5-6; TRBD1 matches at 7 bases. J gave up 7 bases and V 0 bases, and 6 bases lay outside the gene matches. Germline loops: CDR1 SGHDT, CDR2 YYEEEE. The CDR3 has 14 residues. This CDR3 is CASSLGGGEGEAFF. CDR3 coding DNA: TGTGCCAGCAGCTTGGGAGGGGGCGAAGGTGAAGCTTTCTTT. Variable domain in full (rest from reference TRBV5-6 and TRBJ1-1): DAGVTQSPTHLIKTRGQQVTLRCSPKSGHDTVSWYQQALGQGPQFIFQYYEEEERQRGNFPDRFSGHQFPNYSSELNVNALLLGDSALYLCASSLGGGEGEAFFGQGTRLTVV.

This chain uses TRBV4-3 with TRBJ2-1; D possibly uses TRBD1 or TRBD2 (7 bases each). The CDR3 extends over 16 amino acids. Germline CDR1 and CDR2: LGHNA and YSLEER. The ends were cut back, 3 bases at V and 4 bases at J, with 16 bases in the middle. The CDR3 sequence: CASSQGEGQLYNEQFF. In nucleotides, the CDR3 is TGCGCCAGCAGCCAGGGGGAGGGACAGCTTTACAATGAGCAGTTCTTC.

This clonotype was seen just once. The V and J genes are TRBV18 and TRBJ2-4; no clear D gene. This CDR3 is built from 14 residues. CDR1 KGHSH and CDR2 LQKENI come from the germline V gene. With 2 bases removed from V and 1 base from J, the gap between germline ends came to 6 bases. CDR3 sequence reads: CASSPFFAKNIQYF. For the CDR3, the DNA is TGTGCCAGCTCACCATTTTTCGCCAAAAACATTCAGTACTTC.

The V call is TRBV7-9, the J call TRBJ1-4; D is uncertain. V was cut by 7 bases and J by 9 bases, with 9 bases left in between. CDR3 length: 11 amino acids. Germline CDR1 and CDR2: SEHNR and FQNEAQ (reference sequence). The CDR3 loop reads CASTGQQKLFF. CDR3 bases: TGTGCCAGCACCGGGCAGCAAAAACTGTTTTTT.

V is TRBV3-1 and J is TRBJ1-2; the match to TRBD1 covers 12 bases. CDR1 and CDR2 (germline): LGHDT, YNNKEL (reference sequence). V was pared by 3 bases and J by 4 bases, with 9 bases of the junction left unmatched. The CDR3 covers 17 residues. CDR3 coding DNA: TGTGCCAGCAGCCACGCTTCCGGGACAGGGGGCGGCTATGGCTACACCTTC. Amino acid sequence: CASSHASGTGGGYGYTF.

The chain employs TRBV25-1 and TRBJ2-1; a possible D gene is TRBD2 (7 bases). Germline V gene sequence: CDR1 MGHDK, CDR2 SYGVNS. V lost 3 bases and J lost 6, with 9 bases in between. The CDR3 runs 13 residues. CDR3 region: CASSEGGGNEQFF. The CDR3, as DNA: TGTGCCAGCAGTGAGGGAGGGGGCAATGAGCAGTTCTTC.

This clonotype has only a few counts. The chain couples TRBV7-2 to TRBJ1-6, with 8 bases lining up with TRBD1. The CDR3 consists of 13 residues. Germline loops: CDR1 SGHTA, CDR2 FQGNSA. The junction had 10 bases not matched to a gene; V was cut back by 6 bases and J by 15 bases. The CDR3 region has the DNA TGTGCCAGCAGGCAGACAGGGGCAGTAGTCCTCCACTTT. It translates to CASRQTGAVVLHF.

This rearrangement joins TRBV3-1 to TRBJ2-5, with a weak D call TRBD2 (5 bases). Germline V gene lookup returns CDR1 LGHDT and CDR2 YNNKEL (reference sequence). The CDR3 covers 14 residues. Trimming stripped 0 bases from V and 7 bases from J, with 12 bases between. This CDR3 reads CASSQDSEIGTQYF. Written as DNA, the CDR3 is TGTGCCAGCAGCCAAGATAGCGAGATCGGGACCCAGTACTTC.

There are a few counts of this clonotype. V and J are TRBV15 and TRBJ2-3, with 7 bases aligning to TRBD2. CDR3 length equals 15 residues. V dropped 1 base and J dropped 3; count of bases not matched to a gene: 4. Germline values: CDR1 LNHNV, CDR2 YYDKDF (reference sequence). The CDR3 reads CATSRGGSATDTQYF. In DNA form, the CDR3 reads TGTGCCACCAGCAGAGGCGGGAGCGCAACAGATACGCAGTATTTT.

There are a few counts of this clonotype. This chain uses TRBV5-6 with TRBJ2-7, with D perhaps TRBD1 or TRBD2 (5 bases each). From germline, CDR1 is SGHDT and CDR2 YYEEEE. The CDR3 extends over 15 amino acids. The V gene lost 2 bases and the J gene lost 6 bases, with 18 bases spanning the gap. CDR3 coding DNA: TGTGCCAGCAGCTTAGACCCCCGGGGCCTGGGCGAGCAGTACGTC. Amino acids: CASSLDPRGLGEQYV.

This rearrangement joins TRBV7-2 to TRBJ1-1, with D unclear. Trimming left V 3 bases short and J 2 bases short, with 10 bases between. The CDR3 covers 14 residues. The germline V gene has CDR1 SGHTA and CDR2 FQGNSA. The CDR3 loop is CASSFIKGNTEAFF. The CDR3 coding sequence is TGTGCCAGCAGCTTTATTAAGGGAAACACTGAAGCTTTCTTT.

This clonotype was counted between two and nine times. The chain employs TRBV5-1 and TRBJ1-1, with D possibly being TRBD1 (6 bases). The CDR3 covers 12 residues. V lost 4 bases and J 7 bases, leaving 11 bases between the germline ends. Germline CDR1 SGHRS, CDR2 YFSETQ. The CDR3 reads CASSRGQLEAFF. The CDR3 nucleotides are TGCGCCAGCAGCCGTGGACAGCTTGAAGCTTTCTTT.

This clonotype has a handful of counts. The V gene is TRBV24-1, the J gene TRBJ2-1, with 8 nucleotides matching TRBD1. Trimming cost V 12 bases and J 8 bases; bases outside gene matches: 11. From germline, CDR1 is KGHDR and CDR2 SFDVKD. This CDR3 contains 13 residues. CDR3 bases: TGTGCCGCGGGACAGGACAATGGAGATGAGCAGTTCTTC. Encoded protein: CAAGQDNGDEQFF.

Only one count was recorded for this clonotype. This chain uses TRBV20-1 with TRBJ2-3; D possibly corresponds to TRBD2 (6 bases). The CDR3 has 14 amino acids. V lost 8 bases and J 2 bases, leaving 17 bases between the germline ends. The germline CDR1 and CDR2 sequences are DFQATT and SNEGSKA (reference sequence). The CDR3 bases are TGCAGTACAACGATAGCGGAGCTCACAGATACGCAGTATTTT. Translated: CSTTIAELTDTQYF.

This clonotype was seen only a few times. The CDR3 DNA reads TGCAGTTGGCCGGGGCAGGGAAATGAAAAACTGTTTTTT. It is translated as CSWPGQGNEKLFF. The chain employs TRBV20-1 and TRBJ1-4, with a tentative D call TRBD1 (5 bases). Germline CDR1 reads DFQATT; CDR2 reads SNEGSKA (reference sequence). This CDR3 has 13 amino acids. The V end was cut by 8 bases, the J end by 5 bases, with 15 bases between.

This sequence joins TRBV19 and TRBJ2-3; 12 bases map to TRBD2. Trimming took 5 bases from V and 6 from J; bases not matched to a gene: 9. The CDR3 covers 16 residues. Germline CDR1 and CDR2: LNHDA and SQIVND (reference sequence). CDR3 sequence reads: CASSLAGTSGLDTQYF. The CDR3 DNA reads as TGTGCCAGTAGTCTTGCAGGGACTAGCGGGTTGGATACGCAGTATTTT.

The J gene is TRBJ2-3, the V gene TRBV27, with D possibly being TRBD1 (6 bases). This CDR3 contains 14 residues. The V end was cut by 2 bases, the J end by 4 bases, with 10 bases between. Germline V gives CDR1 MNHEY, CDR2 SMNVEV (reference sequence). The CDR3 loop reads CASSLGGASDTQYF. The CDR3 DNA follows: TGTGCCAGCAGTTTAGGGGGCGCGTCAGATACGCAGTATTTT.